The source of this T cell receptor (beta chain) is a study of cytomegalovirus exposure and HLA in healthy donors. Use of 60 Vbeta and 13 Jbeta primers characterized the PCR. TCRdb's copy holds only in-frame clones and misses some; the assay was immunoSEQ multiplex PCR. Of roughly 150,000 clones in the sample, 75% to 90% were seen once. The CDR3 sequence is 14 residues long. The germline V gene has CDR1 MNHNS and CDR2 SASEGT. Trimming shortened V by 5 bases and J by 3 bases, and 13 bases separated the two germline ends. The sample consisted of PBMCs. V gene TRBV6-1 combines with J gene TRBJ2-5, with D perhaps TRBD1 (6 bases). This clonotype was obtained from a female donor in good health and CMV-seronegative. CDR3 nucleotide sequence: TGTGCCAGCAGTTTCCGACAGGCGAAAGAGACCCAGTACTTC. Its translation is CASSFRQAKETQYF.